This T cell receptor (beta chain) is drawn from a study of blood T cell repertoires in COVID-19. On the study more broadly: Acute and convalescent COVID-19 specimens originated in the United States, Italy and Spain. PBMCs, B-cell-depleted T cells, or T cells provided the cDNA or gDNA that made up the material.

V shed 4 bases, J shed 8 bases, and the junction held 9 bases outside the gene matches. The CDR3 consists of 14 residues. CDR1 is SGHNT and CDR2 is YYREEE in the germline V gene (reference sequence). Some clones are missing from TCRdb's copy, which holds only in-frame ones; the method was immunoSEQ multiplex PCR. The sample yields 95,000 to 100,000 clones, about 80% seen once. Sequencing was carried out using peripheral blood. The chain employs TRBV5-4 and TRBJ2-1; 7 bases are a match to TRBD1. The TCR comes from a man in his 70s with acute or convalescent COVID-19. The chain's CDR3 is CASSADRVSYEQFF. Here the CDR3 DNA reads TGTGCCAGCAGCGCAGACAGGGTTTCATATGAGCAGTTCTTC.